These T cell receptor beta chains were read from a single sample in a study of T-cell memory formation after mild COVID-19. TCRdb used MiXCR to reprocess the 5' RACE reads, holding one entry per CDR3 protein. The profile shows 300,000 or so distinct CDR3 sequences, roughly 16% of them singletons. The sequencing input was PBMCs or a T cell subset sorted from them (not recorded which). The receptors here all came from a man aged 18 to 35 who had mild COVID-19 (a few samples of this study predate the infection). Cell type and time point are not known. Each CDR3 is given with its conserved first and last residue. D genes are given only for firm matches. A row's size may be missing; if present it is once, few, many or a size class.

NA	few	TRBV7-9	TRBJ2-6	CASSHPADPHVLTF	TGTGCCAGCAGCCACCCAGCGGACCCCCACGTCCTGACTTTC
NA	NA	TRBV10-3	TRBJ2-1	CAISGQGNEQFF	TGTGCCATCAGTGGGCAGGGCAATGAGCAGTTCTTC
NA	few	TRBV2	TRBJ1-2	CASREFAIGYTF	TGTGCCAGCAGGGAATTTGCGATTGGCTACACCTTC
TRBD1	few	TRBV20-1	TRBJ1-5	CSARDRAEKPQHF	TGCAGTGCCCGCGACAGGGCTGAAAAGCCCCAGCATTTT
TRBD1	few	TRBV2	TRBJ1-1	CASSDPLGQVRGMNTEAFF	TGTGCCAGCAGTGACCCCCTCGGACAGGTTCGAGGGATGAACACTGAAGCTTTCTTT
NA	few	TRBV5-1	TRBJ1-1	CASSSQPVNTEAFF	TGCGCCAGCAGCTCCCAGCCCGTGAACACTGAAGCTTTCTTT
NA	NA	TRBV18	TRBJ2-5	CASRRRDFQETQYF	TGTGCCAGCCGTCGGAGAGACTTCCAAGAGACCCAGTACTTC
NA	few	TRBV5-1	TRBJ2-3	CASSLTVGTDTQYF	TGCGCCAGCAGCTTGACCGTTGGCACAGATACGCAGTATTTT
TRBD1	few	TRBV12-3/TRBV12-4	TRBJ2-7	CASKLTGGAGKQYF	TGTGCCAGCAAGCTTACAGGGGGCGCGGGCAAGCAGTACTTC
NA	NA	TRBV5-1	TRBJ1-4	CASSLGSGYNEKLFF	TGCGCCAGCAGCTTGGGGTCAGGGTACAATGAAAAACTGTTTTTT
NA	NA	TRBV28	TRBJ2-3	CASSFQGRDTQYF	TGTGCCAGCAGTTTTCAGGGCCGGGATACGCAGTATTTT
TRBD1	few	TRBV10-3	TRBJ2-3	CAISTPRGLVTGGLSTDTQYF	TGTGCCATCAGCACCCCTCGCGGCCTTGTAACAGGGGGATTAAGCACAGATACGCAGTATTTT
TRBD1	few	TRBV29-1	TRBJ2-7	CSVEVRGQNYEQYF	TGCAGCGTTGAAGTACGGGGACAGAACTACGAGCAGTACTTC
TRBD1	NA	TRBV20-1	TRBJ1-2	CSATGGYGYTF	TGCAGTGCTACAGGGGGCTATGGCTACACCTTC
NA	NA	TRBV3-1	TRBJ2-1	CASSQDSGGAYNEQFF	TGTGCCAGCAGCCAGGATTCGGGGGGCGCGTACAATGAGCAGTTCTTC
NA	NA	TRBV24-1	TRBJ2-5	CATRSGAGETQYF	TGTGCCACCCGTTCCGGGGCCGGAGAGACCCAGTACTTC
TRBD1	NA	TRBV5-1	TRBJ1-2	CASSFGQGSSGGYTF	TGCGCCAGCAGCTTTGGACAGGGCTCCTCCGGTGGCTACACCTTC
NA	NA	TRBV29-1	TRBJ2-2	CRVSAGELFF	TGCAGGGTCTCTGCCGGGGAGCTGTTTTTT
NA	few	TRBV4-2	TRBJ1-5	CASSQVSREGQPQHF	TGTGCCAGCAGCCAAGTGTCGAGGGAGGGTCAGCCCCAGCATTTT
NA	NA	TRBV10-3	TRBJ1-5	CAISESRQIGAGRQRDQPQHF	TGTGCCATCAGTGAGTCTCGGCAGATTGGGGCAGGCAGACAGCGGGATCAGCCCCAGCATTTT
TRBD2	few	TRBV28	TRBJ2-2	CASSASGSGELFF	TGTGCCAGCAGTGCTAGCGGGTCCGGGGAGCTGTTTTTT
TRBD2	few	TRBV7-2	TRBJ2-5	CASSRVGTSGETQYF	TGTGCCAGCAGTAGGGTCGGGACTAGCGGAGAGACCCAGTACTTC
NA	many	TRBV5-1	TRBJ1-1	CASSQGTADTEAFF	TGCGCCAGCAGCCAAGGGACGGCGGACACTGAAGCTTTCTTT
TRBD2	many	TRBV12-5	TRBJ2-3	CASGSDSGLPDTQYF	TGTGCTAGTGGTTCTGACTCGGGACTACCAGATACGCAGTATTTT
NA	NA	TRBV29-1	TRBJ2-4	CSVGILQNIQYF	TGCAGCGTGGGGATTCTCCAAAACATTCAGTACTTC
NA	NA	TRBV3-1	TRBJ2-3	CASSQGFDRGTDTQYF	TGTGCCAGCAGCCAGGGCTTCGACAGAGGCACAGATACGCAGTATTTT
NA	many	TRBV5-1	TRBJ2-2	CASRQGNTGELFF	TGCGCCAGCAGACAGGGGAACACCGGGGAGCTGTTTTTT
NA	many	TRBV10-2	TRBJ2-5	CASTGAQETQYF	TGCGCCAGCACCGGTGCTCAAGAGACCCAGTACTTC
TRBD1	many	TRBV18	TRBJ2-5	CASSPATGVQETQYF	TGTGCCAGCTCACCGGCTACAGGGGTGCAAGAGACCCAGTACTTC
NA	few	TRBV20-1	TRBJ1-6	CSARVRQGWSPLHF	TGCAGTGCTAGAGTTCGGCAGGGTTGGTCACCCCTCCACTTT
TRBD1	NA	TRBV5-5	TRBJ2-5	CASSFAHRGLETQYF	TGTGCCAGCAGCTTCGCACACAGGGGGCTAGAGACCCAGTACTTC
NA	NA	TRBV5-1	TRBJ2-2	CASSSDGGYLTGELFF	TGCGCCAGCAGCTCCGACGGGGGATACCTCACCGGGGAGCTGTTTTTT
NA	NA	TRBV7-2	TRBJ2-5	CASSLDFSETQYF	TGTGCCAGCAGCTTGGATTTTTCGGAGACCCAGTACTTC
TRBD2	NA	TRBV7-9	TRBJ2-3	CASSLVLAGTDTQYF	TGTGCCAGCAGCTTAGTTCTAGCGGGGACAGATACGCAGTATTTT
NA	NA	TRBV6-5	TRBJ2-1	CASSYKGGQYNEQFF	TGTGCCAGCAGTTACAAGGGGGGGCAATACAATGAGCAGTTCTTC
NA	few	TRBV15	TRBJ1-2	CATSRVPSLDGGYGYTF	TGTGCCACCAGCAGAGTCCCCTCTTTGGACGGAGGATATGGCTACACCTTC
NA	few	TRBV5-1	TRBJ1-5	CASSLFGDSNQPQHF	TGCGCCAGCAGCTTGTTTGGGGACAGCAATCAGCCCCAGCATTTT
TRBD1	NA	TRBV9	TRBJ2-2	CASSVSGQGPAGELFF	TGTGCCAGCAGCGTAAGTGGACAGGGTCCCGCCGGGGAGCTGTTTTTT
NA	NA	TRBV7-2	TRBJ2-2	CASSLNGADTGELFF	TGTGCCAGCAGCCTGAACGGGGCGGACACCGGGGAGCTGTTTTTT
NA	NA	TRBV4-1	TRBJ1-5	CASSQGIGYSNQPQHF	TGCGCCAGCAGCCAGGGCATAGGGTATAGCAATCAGCCCCAGCATTTT
NA	NA	TRBV12-3/TRBV12-4	TRBJ2-5	CASSPGTGETQYF	TGTGCCAGCAGTCCCGGGACTGGAGAGACCCAGTACTTC
TRBD1	few	TRBV5-1	TRBJ2-1	CASSRMPNNRGQVEQFF	TGCGCCAGCAGCCGGATGCCGAATAACAGGGGGCAGGTTGAGCAGTTCTTC
NA	many	TRBV12-3/TRBV12-4	TRBJ1-1	CASSWVGVNTEAFF	TGTGCCAGCAGTTGGGTGGGGGTGAACACTGAAGCTTTCTTT
NA	few	TRBV6-1	TRBJ1-2	CASSESVGVRSYGYTF	TGTGCCAGCAGTGAATCGGTAGGAGTCCGGAGCTATGGCTACACCTTC
NA	NA	TRBV12-3/TRBV12-4	TRBJ1-3	CASSLFGPELAGNTIYF	TGTGCCAGCAGTTTATTTGGGCCGGAACTGGCCGGAAACACCATATATTTT
TRBD2	few	TRBV20-1	TRBJ2-2	CSARIAGTRNTGELFF	TGCAGTGCCAGAATAGCGGGGACGAGAAACACCGGGGAGCTGTTTTTT
NA	NA	TRBV7-2	TRBJ1-3	CASTPYGGTIYF	TGTGCCAGCACCCCCTATGGGGGCACCATATATTTT
NA	few	TRBV28	TRBJ2-5	CASTQVEGETQYF	TGTGCCAGCACTCAAGTGGAGGGAGAGACCCAGTACTTC
TRBD2	many	TRBV6-6	TRBJ2-5	CASSYSGGSETQYF	TGTGCCAGCAGTTATAGCGGGGGGTCAGAGACCCAGTACTTC
NA	NA	TRBV9	TRBJ1-2	CASSVGGPGNYGYTF	TGTGCCAGCAGCGTAGGAGGTCCAGGGAACTATGGCTACACCTTC